The 15 T cell receptor beta chains listed next were all sequenced from one sample in a study of beta chain features in type 1 diabetes. Expressed TCRB transcripts were sequenced because the isolated RNA had all been reverse transcribed beforehand. Generated by immunoSEQ multiplex PCR, the TCRdb table keeps only in-frame clones and is missing some. The data contain a few hundred thousand clones, 11% to 15% of them singletons. Sequencing was performed on naive CD4+ T cells from blood. The receptors here all came from a man younger than 45 in good health.

The chain links TRBV6-5 to TRBJ2-7; TRBD1 matches 8 bases. Unmatched junction bases numbered 5, after V lost 10 bases and J lost 6 bases. CDR3 size: 11 residues. Looked up from germline, CDR1 is MNHEY and CDR2 is SVGAGI. The CDR3: CATQQGGEQYV. The CDR3 DNA sequence: TGTGCCACCCAACAGGGGGGCGAGCAGTACGTC.

This chain links TRBV2 with TRBJ2-2, with D hard to call. The V gene's germline CDR1 is SNHLY and CDR2 FYNNEI. The CDR3 length is 13 residues. Trimming shortened V by 4 bases and J by 5 bases, and 8 bases separated the two germline ends. CDR3 DNA sequence: TGTGCCAGCAGTGTGAGGCAGACCGGGGAGCTGTTTTTT. Translation gives CASSVRQTGELFF. Variable domain in full (rest from reference TRBV2 and TRBJ2-2): EPEVTQTPSHQVTQMGQEVILRCVPISNHLYFYWYRQILGQKVEFLVSFYNNEISEKSEIFDDQFSVERPDGSNFTLKIRSTKLEDSAMYFCASSVRQTGELFFGEGSRLTVL.

This clone was found a few times. The chain employs TRBV10-3 and TRBJ2-1; TRBD2 might be the D (6 bases). The CDR3 covers 14 residues. Trimming stripped 7 bases from V and 0 bases from J, with 10 bases between. The germline CDR1 and CDR2 sequences are ENHRY and SYGVKD. CDR3 nucleotides: TGTGCCATCAAGGGAGGTAGCTCCTACAATGAGCAGTTCTTC. Amino acids: CAIKGGSSYNEQFF.

The V call is TRBV5-1, the J call TRBJ2-3, with D tentatively TRBD1 (6 bases). Germline V gene sequence: CDR1 SGHRS, CDR2 YFSETQ. V lost 0 bases and J 5 bases, leaving 10 bases between the germline ends. The CDR3 runs 14 residues. The CDR3 coding sequence is TGCGCCAGCAGCTTGGATACACAGGGAGATACGCAGTATTTT. This sequence encodes CASSLDTQGDTQYF.

This clone was recorded a few times. The V call is TRBV30, the J call TRBJ1-2, with D perhaps TRBD1 (5 bases). V shed 2 bases and J shed 10 bases, with 14 bases lying between them. The CDR3 length is 12 residues. Germline CDR1 is GTSNPN and CDR2 is SVGIG (reference sequence). The CDR3 nucleotides read TGTGCCTGGAGTTCTCCGGGACCCCACTACACCTTC. This encodes CAWSSPGPHYTF. Full variable domain (missing parts from reference TRBV30 and TRBJ1-2): SQTIHQWPATLVQPVGSPLSLECTVEGTSNPNLYWYRQAAGRGLQLLFYSVGIGQISSEVPQNLSASRPQDRQFILSSKKLLLSDSGFYLCAWSSPGPHYTFGSGTRLTVV.

This clone was counted a few times. The rearrangement links TRBV23-1 to TRBJ2-3; D gene uncertain. TRBV23-1 is marked as an open reading frame, function uncertain. Trimming took 0 bases from V and 1 from J, leaving 5 bases between them. The CDR3 length is 14 residues. The CDR3 region is CASSQSVGTDTQYF. CDR3 DNA sequence: TGCGCCAGCAGTCAATCGGTGGGCACAGATACGCAGTATTTT.

V and J are TRBV9 and TRBJ1-4; TRBD1 aligns across 9 bases. Germline trimming cut 3 bases from V and 6 bases from J; bases unmatched to any gene: 3. The CDR3 runs 14 residues. The germline gives CDR1 SGDLS, CDR2 YYNGEE. The CDR3 nucleotides read TGTGCCAGCAGCGGGGGACAGGGACATGAAAAACTGTTTTTT. This codes for CASSGGQGHEKLFF.

This clone was picked up a small number of times. The chain has TRBV28 and TRBJ2-5, with 7 nucleotides matching TRBD1. Germline lookup yields CDR1 MDHEN and CDR2 SYDVKM. The CDR3 length is 15 residues. Losses at the gene ends were 6 bases for V and 4 bases for J; bases not matched to a gene: 11. The CDR3 region is CASRDRRMLAETQYF. DNA for the CDR3: TGTGCCAGCAGGGACAGGAGGATGCTTGCAGAGACCCAGTACTTC.

V usage is TRBV14 and J usage is TRBJ2-1; 10 nucleotides line up with TRBD2. This CDR3 has 16 amino acids. Looked up from germline, CDR1 is SGHDN and CDR2 is FVKESK. Losses at the gene ends were 4 bases for V and 4 bases for J; bases not matched to a gene: 7. CDR3 coding DNA: TGTGCCAGCAGCCCCCTCGCTAGCGGGAGTTACAATGAGCAGTTCTTC. This translates into CASSPLASGSYNEQFF. Full variable domain (missing parts from reference TRBV14 and TRBJ2-1): EAGVTQFPSHSVIEKGQTVTLRCDPISGHDNLYWYRRVMGKEIKFLLHFVKESKQDESGMPNNRFLAERTGGTYSTLKVQPAELEDSGVYFCASSPLASGSYNEQFFGPGTRLTVL.

J is TRBJ2-3 and V is TRBV30; D call uncertain. The length of the CDR3 is 14 residues. Germline-derived CDR1 and CDR2 are GTSNPN and SVGIG (reference sequence). The V end was cut by 4 bases, the J end by 1 base, with 12 bases between. Here the CDR3 DNA reads TGTGCCTGGAATCAGCTCCTACGCACAGATACGCAGTATTTT. Translating gives CAWNQLLRTDTQYF.

J is TRBJ2-1 and V is TRBV9; possibly TRBD2 for D (6 bases). CDR1 and CDR2 (germline): SGDLS, YYNGEE. CDR3 length equals 16 residues. V was pared by 0 bases and J by 7 bases, with 17 bases between. CDR3: CASSVAIRENQNEQFF. For the CDR3, the DNA is TGTGCCAGCAGCGTAGCTATACGGGAGAACCAGAATGAGCAGTTCTTC.

This clone has a handful of counts. The V call is TRBV7-6, the J call TRBJ2-5; D gene uncertain. Trimming stripped 4 bases from V and 5 bases from J, with 11 bases between. Germline V lookup: CDR1 SGHVS, CDR2 FNYEAQ. The CDR3 spans 13 residues. As DNA, the CDR3 is TGTGCCAGCAGCTCGTCACCTCGGGAGACCCAGTACTTC. This codes for CASSSSPRETQYF. Together with reference TRBV7-6 and TRBJ2-5, the CDR3 gives the full variable domain: GAGVSQSPRYKVTKRGQDVALRCDPISGHVSLYWYRQALGQGPEFLTYFNYEAQQDKSGLPNDRFSAERPEGSISTLTIQRTEQRDSAMYRCASSSSPRETQYFGPGTRLLVL.

The genes are TRBV29-1 and TRBJ2-1; 13 bases map to TRBD2. This CDR3 region has 16 residues. The ends lost 5 bases at V and 3 bases at J; junction bases unmatched: 7. CDR1 and CDR2 from the germline V gene are SQVTM and ANQGSEA. DNA of the CDR3: TGCAGCGTTAGACTAGCGGGAGGACGGGGCTACAATGAGCAGTTCTTC. This sequence encodes CSVRLAGGRGYNEQFF.

This clone was detected a few times. J is TRBJ1-2 and V is TRBV14; 8 bases are a match to TRBD1. This CDR3 contains 14 residues. Germline V lookup: CDR1 SGHDN, CDR2 FVKESK. J lost 5 bases, V lost 4 bases, and 6 bases had no gene match. CDR3 nucleotide sequence: TGTGCCAGCAGCCGGGACAGGAAAAAGTATGGCTACACCTTC. Amino acids: CASSRDRKKYGYTF.

V is TRBV2 and J is TRBJ1-2; no firm D call. The CDR3 runs to 14 residues. The germline gives CDR1 SNHLY, CDR2 FYNNEI. Trimming left V 4 bases short and J 4 bases short, with 13 bases between. In DNA form, the CDR3 reads TGTGCCAGCAGTGTTCAAGGAAGAGTCTATGGCTACACCTTC. It yields the protein CASSVQGRVYGYTF.